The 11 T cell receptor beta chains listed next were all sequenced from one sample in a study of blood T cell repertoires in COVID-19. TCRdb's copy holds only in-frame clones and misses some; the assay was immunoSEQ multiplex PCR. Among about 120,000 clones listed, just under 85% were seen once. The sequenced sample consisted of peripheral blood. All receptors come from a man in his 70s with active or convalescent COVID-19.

Here the CDR3 reads CASSLKQVYGYTF. The DNA for the CDR3 is TGTGCCAGCAGTTTAAAACAGGTTTATGGCTACACCTTC. The chain has TRBV28 and TRBJ1-2; possible D gene TRBD1, 5 bases. Germline V gene data show CDR1 as MDHEN and CDR2 as SYDVKM. This CDR3 has 13 amino acids. V shed 2 bases and J shed 5 bases, with 9 bases lying between them.

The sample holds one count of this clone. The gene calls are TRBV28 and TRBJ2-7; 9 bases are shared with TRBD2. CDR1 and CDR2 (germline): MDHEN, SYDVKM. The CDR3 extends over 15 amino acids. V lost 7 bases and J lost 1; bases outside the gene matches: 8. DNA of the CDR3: TGTGCCAGCAAAGGGGCTAGCGGGATTTCCTACGAGCAGTACTTC. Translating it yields CASKGASGISYEQYF.

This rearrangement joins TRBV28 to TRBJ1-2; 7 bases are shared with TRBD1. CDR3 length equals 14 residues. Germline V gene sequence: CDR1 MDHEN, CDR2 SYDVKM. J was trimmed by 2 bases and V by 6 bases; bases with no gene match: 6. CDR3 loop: CASSPTTGNYGYTF. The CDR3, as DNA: TGTGCCAGCAGCCCCACGACAGGGAACTATGGCTACACCTTC.

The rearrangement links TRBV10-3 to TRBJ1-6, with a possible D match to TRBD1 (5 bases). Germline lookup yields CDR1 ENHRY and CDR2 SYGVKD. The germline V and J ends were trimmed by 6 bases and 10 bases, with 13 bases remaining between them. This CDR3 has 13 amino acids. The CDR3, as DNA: TGTGCCATCAGCAGGGTTAAACGCTCACCCCTCCACTTT. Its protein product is CAISRVKRSPLHF.

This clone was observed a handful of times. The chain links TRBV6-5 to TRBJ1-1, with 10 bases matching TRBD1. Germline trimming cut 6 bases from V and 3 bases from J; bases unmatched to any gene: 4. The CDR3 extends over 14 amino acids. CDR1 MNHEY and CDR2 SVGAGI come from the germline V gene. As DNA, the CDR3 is TGTGCCAGCAGGACAGGGGGCGCGGACACTGAAGCTTTCTTT. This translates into CASRTGGADTEAFF.

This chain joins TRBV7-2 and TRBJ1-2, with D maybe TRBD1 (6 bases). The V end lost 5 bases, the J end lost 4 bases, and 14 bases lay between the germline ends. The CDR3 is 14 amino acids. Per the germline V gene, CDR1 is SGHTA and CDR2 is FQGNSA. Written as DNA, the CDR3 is TGTGCCAGCAGCCTTAGACAGGTTGGCTATGGCTACACCTTC. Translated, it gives CASSLRQVGYGYTF.

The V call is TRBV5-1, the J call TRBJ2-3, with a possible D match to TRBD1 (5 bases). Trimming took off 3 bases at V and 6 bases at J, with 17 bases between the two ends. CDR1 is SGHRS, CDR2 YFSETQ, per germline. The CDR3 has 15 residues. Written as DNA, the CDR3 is TGCGCCAGCAGCTCTGGACGCCGCTGGGGCGATACGCAGTATTTT. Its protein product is CASSSGRRWGDTQYF.

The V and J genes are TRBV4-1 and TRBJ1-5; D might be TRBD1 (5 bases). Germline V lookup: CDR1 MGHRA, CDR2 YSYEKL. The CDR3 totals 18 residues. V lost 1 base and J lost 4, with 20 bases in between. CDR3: CASSQGPVLGGRNQPQHF. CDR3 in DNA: TGCGCCAGCAGCCAAGGGCCCGTGTTGGGGGGTAGGAATCAGCCCCAGCATTTT.

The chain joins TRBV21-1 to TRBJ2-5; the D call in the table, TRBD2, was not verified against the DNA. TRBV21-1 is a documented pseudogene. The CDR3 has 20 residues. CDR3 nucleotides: TGTGCCAGCAGCAAAGTAGAGGGACTAGCGGGCCTAGACTGGCGGGAGACCCAGTACTTC. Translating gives CASSKVEGLAGLDWRETQYF.

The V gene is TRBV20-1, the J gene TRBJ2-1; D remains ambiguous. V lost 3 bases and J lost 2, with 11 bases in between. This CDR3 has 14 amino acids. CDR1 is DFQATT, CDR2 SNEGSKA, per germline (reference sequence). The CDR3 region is CSASSRLAYNEQFF. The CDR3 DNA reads TGCAGTGCTAGTAGTAGGCTAGCCTACAATGAGCAGTTCTTC.

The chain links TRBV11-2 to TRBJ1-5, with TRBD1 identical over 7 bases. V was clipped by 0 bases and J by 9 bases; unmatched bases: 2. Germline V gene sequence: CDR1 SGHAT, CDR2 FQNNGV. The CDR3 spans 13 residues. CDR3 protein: CASSLETGSPQHF. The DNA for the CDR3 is TGTGCCAGCAGCTTAGAGACAGGGTCGCCCCAGCATTTT.